This T cell receptor beta chain came from a study of T-cell reconstitution after alpha-beta-depleted transplantation in children. The CDR3 spans 15 residues. V was cut by 3 bases and J by 7 bases, with 15 bases left in between. The authors prepared the TCRbeta library with unique molecular identifiers. TCRdb re-analysed the PCR reads in MiXCR, keeping a single row per CDR3 protein. The sample contains approximately 340,000 distinct CDR3 sequences, 10% of which appear only once. This clonotype was observed a few times. This specimen consisted of PBMCs from the stem cell graft donor, obtained from the stem cell graft. The sequence was obtained from a human donor who donated a stem cell graft to a child with acute lymphoblastic leukemia. The chain employs TRBV12-3 or TRBV12-4 and TRBJ2-2; D might be TRBD1 (6 bases). The CDR3 DNA reads TGTGCCAGCAGTTTGGGCGTGGGGGCGATCGGGGAGCTGTTTTTT. This translates into CASSLGVGAIGELFF.